The 8 T cell receptor beta chains in this list originate from one sample, sequenced in a study of spatial heterogeneity in lung cancer. One entry per CDR3 protein, called by TCRdb with MiXCR from the 5' RACE reads. The table includes under 85,000 distinct CDR3 sequences, 8% detected once. Time point here: sample taken at primary tumor resection. Sequencing used PBMCs, obtained at surgery. Source of these receptors: a male donor with early-stage non-small cell lung cancer.

This chain uses TRBV5-6 with TRBJ2-7, with no clear D. V lost 4 bases, J lost 1 base, and 9 bases lay in between. CDR1 and CDR2 (germline): SGHDT, YYEEEE. The CDR3 has 13 amino acids. CDR3 in amino acids: CASSVVFSYEQYF. The CDR3 bases are TGTGCCAGCAGCGTCGTCTTTTCCTACGAGCAGTACTTC.

At least ten counts were recorded for this clonotype. The J gene is TRBJ2-1, the V gene TRBV12-3 or TRBV12-4; TRBD2 is a possible D gene (6 bases). The CDR3 totals 15 residues. Trimming left V 1 base short and J 8 bases short, with 15 bases between. The CDR3 DNA is TGTGCCAGCAGTTTAGGCGGAGGGCTAGACCATGAGCAGTTCTTC. This encodes CASSLGGGLDHEQFF.

A remark on this clonotype: It may be a read error: a sequence one base away is much more abundant. The gene calls are TRBV2 and TRBJ2-7; no firm D call. The germline CDR1 and CDR2 sequences are SNHLY and FYNNEI. The CDR3 has 12 residues. CDR3 loop: CVSNVGMGEQYF. DNA for the CDR3: TGTGTCAGCAATGTGGGAATGGGCGAGCAGTACTTC.

This clonotype was seen ten or more times. V usage is TRBV3-1 and J usage is TRBJ1-5; D remains unclear. CDR1 is LGHDT and CDR2 is YNNKEL in the germline V gene (reference sequence). V lost 5 bases and J lost 4, with 6 bases in between. The CDR3 has 12 amino acids. The CDR3 sequence is CASSGGNQPQHF. The CDR3 DNA reads TGTGCCAGCAGCGGAGGAAATCAGCCCCAGCATTTT.

In its sample, this clonotype was seen a few times. The chain employs TRBV19 and TRBJ2-3; D is perhaps TRBD2 (5 bases). Germline CDR1 is LNHDA and CDR2 is SQIVND (reference sequence). Trimming pared 3 bases from V and 2 bases from J, leaving 15 bases between. The CDR3 runs to 16 residues. This CDR3 reads CASSIGGGADTDTQYF. CDR3 coding DNA: TGTGCCAGTAGTATTGGAGGTGGTGCGGACACAGATACGCAGTATTTT.

This clonotype was counted many times. This chain joins TRBV7-9 and TRBJ2-3; 10 bases are a match to TRBD2. From germline, CDR1 is SEHNR and CDR2 FQNEAQ (reference sequence). The CDR3 consists of 17 residues. V lost 1 base to trimming and J lost 6 bases; unmatched junction nucleotides: 10. The CDR3 DNA follows: TGTGCCAGCAGCTTAGTCTCTAGCGGGAGTGTGGTTGATACGCAGTATTTT. Translated, it gives CASSLVSSGSVVDTQYF.

The sample holds many counts of this clonotype. The J gene is TRBJ1-2, the V gene TRBV7-2, with D hard to call. V was shortened by 5 bases and J by 7 bases, with 20 bases between the two germline ends. The CDR3 extends over 15 amino acids. Germline assignment: CDR1 SGHTA and CDR2 FQGNSA. In DNA form, the CDR3 reads TGTGCCAGCAGCCCATCACCCGTGACGATGAGTGGCTACACCTTC. This encodes CASSPSPVTMSGYTF.

This chain connects TRBV7-2 to TRBJ2-3, with D uncertain. CDR1 SGHTA and CDR2 FQGNSA come from the germline V gene. Trimming stripped 5 bases from V and 3 bases from J, with 6 bases between. CDR3 length equals 12 residues. Here the CDR3 reads CASSQRTDTQYF. Here the CDR3 DNA reads TGTGCCAGCAGCCAACGAACAGATACGCAGTATTTT. Based on the CDR3 plus reference TRBV7-2 and TRBJ2-3, the full variable domain is GAGVSQSPSNKVTEKGKDVELRCDPISGHTALYWYRQSLGQGLEFLIYFQGNSAPDKSGLPSDRFSAERTGGSVSTLTIQRTQQEDSAVYLCASSQRTDTQYFGPGTRLTVL.